This TCR beta chain derives from a study of blood T cells in healthy people across ages. Study outcomes and limitations: From one million sequenced T cells, diversity estimates were lower bounds. CMV status of donors was not determined, possibly confounding expanded clonotype changes.

Primers used in a second PCR of roughly 7 to 12 cycles were a sample-barcoded 5' primer and a J-beta primer mix. MiXCR, run by TCRdb on the 5' RACE reads, gives a single entry per CDR3 protein. Of around 900,000 distinct CDR3 sequences listed, about 30% are singletons. This clonotype appeared many times. The antigen remains unidentified. This may come from a read error, since a much larger clone is one base off. The CDR3 has 14 amino acids. CDR1 is WNHNN, CDR2 SYGVQD, per germline (reference sequence). The receptor's source is a woman aged 80 or over in good health. Sequencing was carried out using blood. The chain combines TRBV10-1 with TRBJ2-1; TRBD2 matches at 10 bases. Near its end, the DNA agrees better with TRBJ2-7, so the J call may be wrong. This chain's CDR3 is CASSTSGTYNEQYF. The DNA of the CDR3 is TGCGCCAGCAGCACTAGCGGGACCTACAATGAGCAGTACTTC.